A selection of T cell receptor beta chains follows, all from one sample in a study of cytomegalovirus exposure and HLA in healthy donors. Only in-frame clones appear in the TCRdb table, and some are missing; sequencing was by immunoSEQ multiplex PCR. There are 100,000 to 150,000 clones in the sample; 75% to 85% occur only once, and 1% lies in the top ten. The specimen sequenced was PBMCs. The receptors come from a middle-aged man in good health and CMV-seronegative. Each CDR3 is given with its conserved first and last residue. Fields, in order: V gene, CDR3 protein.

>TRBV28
CASRIANEKLFF
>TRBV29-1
CSGRLAGGLRVNEQFF
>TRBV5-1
CASSTDSLIANYGYTF
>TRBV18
CASSPGQANTEAFF
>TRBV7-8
CASSFRGTGPYEQYF
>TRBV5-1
CASSPSTSGGVVAPLHF
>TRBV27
CASRNEGALGEKLFF
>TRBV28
CASRLSTGSGANVLTF
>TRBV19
CASSSRLAGEGYEQYF
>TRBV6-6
CASSGLSGYEQYF
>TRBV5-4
CASSQTGPEQYF
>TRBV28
CASSPLTLQPQHF
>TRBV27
CASSLGGGMGEKLFF